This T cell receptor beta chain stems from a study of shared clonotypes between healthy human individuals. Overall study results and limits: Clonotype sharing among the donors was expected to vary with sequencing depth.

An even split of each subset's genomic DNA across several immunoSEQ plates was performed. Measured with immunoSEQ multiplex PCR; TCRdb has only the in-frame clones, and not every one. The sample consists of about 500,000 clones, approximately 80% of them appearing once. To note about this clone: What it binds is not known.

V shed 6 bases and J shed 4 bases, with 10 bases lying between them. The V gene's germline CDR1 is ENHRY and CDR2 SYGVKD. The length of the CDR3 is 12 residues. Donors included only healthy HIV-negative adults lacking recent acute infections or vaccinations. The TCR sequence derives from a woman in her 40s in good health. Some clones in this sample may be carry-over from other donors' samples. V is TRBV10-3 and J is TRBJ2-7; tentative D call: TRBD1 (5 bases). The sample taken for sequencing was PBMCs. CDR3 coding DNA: TGTGCCATCAGCATCACAGGATACGAGCAGTACTTC. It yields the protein CAISITGYEQYF.